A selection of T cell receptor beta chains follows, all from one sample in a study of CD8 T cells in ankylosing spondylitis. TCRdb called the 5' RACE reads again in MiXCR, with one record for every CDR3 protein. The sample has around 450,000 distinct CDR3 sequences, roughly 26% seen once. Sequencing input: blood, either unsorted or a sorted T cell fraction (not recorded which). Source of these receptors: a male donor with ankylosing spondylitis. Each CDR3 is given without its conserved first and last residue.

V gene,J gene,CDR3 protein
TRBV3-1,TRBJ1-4,ASSQDRGSEKLF
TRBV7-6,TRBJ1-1,ASSLDVPTGANTEAF
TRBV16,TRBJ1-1,ASSQSPGTEAF
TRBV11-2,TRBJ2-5,ASSLELAGGFRWKTQY
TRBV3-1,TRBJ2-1,ASSRAGGIHEQF
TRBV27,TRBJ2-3,ASSPFPGEGDTQY
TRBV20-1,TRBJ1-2,SATPTGATYGYT
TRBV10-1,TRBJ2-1,ASRDGGDRAGEQF
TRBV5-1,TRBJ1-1,ASSLAGQGFTEAF
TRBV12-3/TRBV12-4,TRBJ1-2,ASSWTGYGYT
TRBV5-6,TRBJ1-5,ASSSRGGPQH
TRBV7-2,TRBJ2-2,ASSYGGWDTGELF
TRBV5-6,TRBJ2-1,ASSPGLLRYNEQF
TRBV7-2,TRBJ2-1,ASTTGTSGYNEQF
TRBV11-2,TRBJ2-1,ASSPLRGPDNEQF
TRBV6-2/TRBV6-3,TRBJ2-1,ASSLINNEQF
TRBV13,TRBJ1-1,ASSHSTLNTEAF
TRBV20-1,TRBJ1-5,SACRYPGQRSNQPQH
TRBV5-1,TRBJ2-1,ASSLDPVGLDEQF
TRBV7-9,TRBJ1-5,ASSRESNQPQH
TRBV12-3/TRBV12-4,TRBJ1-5,ASSPGGQGNQPQH
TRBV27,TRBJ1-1,ASSFERMGYTEAF
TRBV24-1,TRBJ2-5,ATSDPRGTETQY
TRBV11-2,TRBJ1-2,ASSTIWGGPTTSNYGYT
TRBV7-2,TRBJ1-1,ASSTRGLSTEAF
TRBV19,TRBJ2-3,ASKSGTDTQY
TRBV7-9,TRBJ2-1,ASTIPGGAEQF
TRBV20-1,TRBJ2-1,SAARGEGNEQF
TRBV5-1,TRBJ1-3,ASSLLGRGAGNTIY
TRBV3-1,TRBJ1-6,ASSQVNSPLH
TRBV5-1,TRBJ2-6,ASSLGDSSGANVLT
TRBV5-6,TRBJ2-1,ASSPRGLAYGNEQF
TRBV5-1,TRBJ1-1,ASSSDWNTEAF
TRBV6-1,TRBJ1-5,ASKEDRPQH
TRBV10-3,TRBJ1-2,AIRSRQGDNYGYT
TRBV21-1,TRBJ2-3,APASGGLHTDTQY
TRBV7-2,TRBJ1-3,ASSQTVSGNTIY
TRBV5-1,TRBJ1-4,ASSLGRGTATNEKLF
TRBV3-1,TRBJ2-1,ASSQGTSGRAWNEQF
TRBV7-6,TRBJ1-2,ASSSRGTANDGYT
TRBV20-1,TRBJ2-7,SARDLQGAHEQY
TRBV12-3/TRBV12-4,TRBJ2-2,ASSRLQGKGDTGELF
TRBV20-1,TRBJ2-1,SANGAAASYNEQF
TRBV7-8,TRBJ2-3,ASSPYQLSSTDTQY
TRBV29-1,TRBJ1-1,SVEEGTEAF
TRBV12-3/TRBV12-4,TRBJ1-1,ASSVRGGTEAF